The 18 T cell receptor beta chains in this list originate from one sample, sequenced in a study of beta chain features in type 1 diabetes. Every bit of the isolated RNA underwent reverse transcription, so sequencing read expressed TCRB transcripts. Clones were read by immunoSEQ multiplex PCR, and TCRdb kept only the in-frame ones, dropping some. The table includes about 360,000 clones, roughly 12% detected once. General study results and limits: Moderate yet significant TCRB CDR3 shortening was seen in Type 1 diabetes patients in all four CD4+ subsets.

The antigens of these receptors remain unknown. Sequencing was done on a sample of naive CD4+ T cells from blood. The receptors were sampled from a woman in her late teens or twenties with type 1 diabetes.

The V call is TRBV29-1, the J call TRBJ1-2, with TRBD1 matching over 7 bases. This CDR3 is built from 15 residues. Germline values: CDR1 SQVTM, CDR2 ANQGSEA. The V and J ends lost 0 bases and 7 bases, in that order; junction bases with no gene match: 11. Written as DNA, the CDR3 is TGCAGCGTTGAAGATCGACAGACAGGGCGTGGTGGCTACACCTTC. This translates into CSVEDRQTGRGGYTF.

This clone was seen more than once but under ten times. The J gene is TRBJ1-1, the V gene TRBV29-1, with D possibly TRBD1 on 5 matching bases. CDR1 SQVTM and CDR2 ANQGSEA come from the germline V gene. V gave up 3 bases and J gave up 5 bases, with 13 bases separating them. The CDR3 covers 13 residues. In nucleotides, the CDR3 is TGCAGCGTTGAGAGAAGGGGTAGTACTGAAGCTTTCTTT. It translates to CSVERRGSTEAFF. Drawing the rest from reference TRBV29-1 and TRBJ1-1, the complete variable domain is SAVISQKPSRDICQRGTSLTIQCQVDSQVTMMFWYRQQPGQSLTLIATANQGSEATYESGFVIDKFPISRPNLTFSTLTVSNMSPEDSSIYLCSVERRGSTEAFFGQGTRLTVV.

This clone was seen more than once but under ten times. The chain joins TRBV5-1 to TRBJ2-3; the match to TRBD2 covers 10 bases. Trimming took 4 bases from V and 1 from J; bases not matched to a gene: 6. CDR3 length: 16 amino acids. CDR1 SGHRS and CDR2 YFSETQ come from the germline V gene. In nucleotides, the CDR3 is TGCGCCAGCAGCGCCGGACTAGCGGACCGCACAGATACGCAGTATTTT. This sequence encodes CASSAGLADRTDTQYF.

The chain links TRBV18 to TRBJ2-6; 8 bases agree with TRBD1. The V and J ends lost 3 bases and 0 bases, in that order; junction bases with no gene match: 4. Germline V gene lookup returns CDR1 KGHSH and CDR2 LQKENI. The CDR3 covers 17 residues. In DNA, the CDR3 is TGTGCCAGCTCACCGACAGGGGACGTCTCTGGGGCCAACGTCCTGACTTTC. Protein sequence: CASSPTGDVSGANVLTF.

Only a few counts were recorded for this clone. The chain uses TRBV14 and TRBJ1-1, with D tentatively TRBD1 (5 bases). This CDR3 is 16 amino acids long. Trimming stripped 3 bases from V and 5 bases from J, with 19 bases between. Germline V gene sequence: CDR1 SGHDN, CDR2 FVKESK. The DNA for the CDR3 is TGTGCCAGCAGCCAGCAACTCGGGGCCGCGGGGACTGAAGCTTTCTTT. Protein: CASSQQLGAAGTEAFF.

DNA of the CDR3: TGTGCCAGCAGCGCCTCGGACTCCAACACTGAAGCTTTCTTT. Translation gives CASSASDSNTEAFF. The chain recombines TRBV7-3 with TRBJ1-1; D gene ambiguous. Germline V gene data show CDR1 as SGHTA and CDR2 as FQGTGA. There are 14 residues in the CDR3. Trimming pared 5 bases from V and 2 bases from J, leaving 12 bases between.

With regard to this clone: Other DNA sequences in the sample encode the same CDR3. V gene TRBV7-2 combines with J gene TRBJ1-1; D not certain. The CDR3 totals 13 residues. CDR1 is SGHTA, CDR2 FQGNSA, per germline. The germline V and J ends were trimmed by 4 bases and 0 bases, with 6 bases remaining between them. In nucleotides, the CDR3 is TGTGCCAGCAGCTCACATATGAACACTGAAGCTTTCTTT. This encodes CASSSHMNTEAFF.

Only a few counts were recorded for this clone. CDR3 protein: CASSRGSLDYNEQFF. The DNA for the CDR3 is TGTGCCAGCAGTCGGGGTAGCTTAGACTACAATGAGCAGTTCTTC. The chain links TRBV11-2 to TRBJ2-1; TRBD2 might be the D (5 bases). The CDR3 totals 15 residues. The V end lost 6 bases, the J end lost 3 bases, and 15 bases lay between the germline ends. Germline lookup yields CDR1 SGHAT and CDR2 FQNNGV.

The chain couples TRBV30 to TRBJ1-5, with D maybe TRBD1 (5 bases). The CDR3 extends over 14 amino acids. Deletions cut 4 bases from V and 1 base from J, with 11 bases between. The germline V gene has CDR1 GTSNPN and CDR2 SVGIG (reference sequence). The CDR3, as DNA: TGTGCCTGGACCGCGAGACAGAGCAATCAGCCCCAGCATTTT. The encoded protein is CAWTARQSNQPQHF.

Only a few counts were recorded for this clone. The chain employs TRBV28 and TRBJ2-7, with 9 bases aligning to TRBD2. This CDR3 spans 15 amino acids. J was trimmed by 0 bases and V by 3 bases; bases with no gene match: 3. Per germline, CDR1 MDHEN and CDR2 SYDVKM. The CDR3 is CASSFGGRASYEQYF. The CDR3 nucleotides read TGTGCCAGCAGTTTCGGCGGGAGGGCCTCCTACGAGCAGTACTTC.

This clone was detected only a few times. The CDR3 here is CASSKSDRDYGYTF. CDR3 coding DNA: TGTGCCAGCAGCAAAAGTGACAGGGACTATGGCTACACCTTC. V and J are TRBV21-1 and TRBJ1-2; the table's D call of TRBD1 was not tested on the DNA. TRBV21-1 is a listed pseudogene. The CDR3 runs to 14 residues.

This clone came up a few times. This sequence joins TRBV6-6 and TRBJ2-7; D call uncertain. V lost 5 bases to trimming and J lost 0 bases, with 14 bases between them. Germline V gene sequence: CDR1 MNHNY, CDR2 SVGAGI (reference sequence). The CDR3 is 15 amino acids. This CDR3 reads CASSRPGSLSYEQYF. CDR3 DNA sequence: TGTGCCAGCAGTAGACCGGGTTCCCTCTCCTACGAGCAGTACTTC.

The chain joins TRBV4-3 to TRBJ2-1, with TRBD1 identical over 8 bases. V gave up 0 bases and J gave up 9 bases; unmatched junction bases: 13. CDR1 and CDR2 (germline): LGHNA, YSLEER. The CDR3 contains 17 residues. CDR3 loop: CASSQDRGTRQGSEQFF. The DNA for the CDR3 is TGCGCCAGCAGCCAAGACCGCGGGACCCGACAGGGGTCTGAGCAGTTCTTC.

The rearrangement uses TRBV29-1 and TRBJ1-1; D unresolved. Trimming cost V 2 bases and J 0 bases, with 7 bases left between them. The CDR3 totals 13 residues. Germline loops: CDR1 SQVTM, CDR2 ANQGSEA. CDR3 DNA: TGCAGCGTTGAACAGATCATGAACACTGAAGCTTTCTTT. Translating gives CSVEQIMNTEAFF. The whole variable domain, filled in from reference TRBV29-1 and TRBJ1-1, reads SAVISQKPSRDICQRGTSLTIQCQVDSQVTMMFWYRQQPGQSLTLIATANQGSEATYESGFVIDKFPISRPNLTFSTLTVSNMSPEDSSIYLCSVEQIMNTEAFFGQGTRLTVV.

CDR3 DNA: TGCGCCAGCAGTTCTCGACGGACTAGCGTCACGGAAGAGACCCAGTACTTC. As protein: CASSSRRTSVTEETQYF. The rearrangement links TRBV5-1 to TRBJ2-5, with TRBD2 matching over 9 bases. Trimming at V came to 5 bases and at J to 3 bases, leaving 14 bases not matched to a gene. This CDR3 is built from 17 residues. Germline V CDR1 and CDR2: SGHRS, YFSETQ.

V is TRBV14 and J is TRBJ1-2; D call uncertain. V lost 5 bases and J 4 bases, leaving 14 bases between the germline ends. Looked up from germline, CDR1 is SGHDN and CDR2 is FVKESK. The CDR3 is made up of 14 amino acids. CDR3 loop: CASSETVAGYGYTF. CDR3 nucleotides: TGTGCCAGCAGCGAAACAGTGGCGGGCTATGGCTACACCTTC.

This clone was counted between two and nine times. The CDR3 DNA follows: TGTGCCAGCTCACCATGGGCCGAGGGAGATAGCTACACCTTC. Its translation: CASSPWAEGDSYTF. This chain connects TRBV18 to TRBJ1-2; D is unclear. The germline V and J ends were trimmed by 2 bases and 9 bases, with 16 bases remaining between them. The CDR3 has 14 residues. Germline CDR1 KGHSH, CDR2 LQKENI.

V is TRBV5-1 and J is TRBJ2-5; D not certain. The V end was cut by 5 bases, the J end by 5 bases, with 7 bases between. The CDR3 loop spans 11 amino acids. Germline loops: CDR1 SGHRS, CDR2 YFSETQ. DNA for the CDR3: TGCGCCAGCAGGGCTGTGGAGACCCAGTACTTC. Residues: CASRAVETQYF.